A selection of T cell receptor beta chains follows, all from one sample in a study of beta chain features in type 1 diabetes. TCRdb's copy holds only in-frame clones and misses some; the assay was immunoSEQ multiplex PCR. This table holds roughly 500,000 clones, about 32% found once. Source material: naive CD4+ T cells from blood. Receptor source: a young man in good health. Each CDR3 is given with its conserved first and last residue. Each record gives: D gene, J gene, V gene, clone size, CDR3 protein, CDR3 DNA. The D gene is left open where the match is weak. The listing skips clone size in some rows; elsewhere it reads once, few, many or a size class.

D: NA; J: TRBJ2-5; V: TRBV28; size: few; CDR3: CASSFLVARGETQYF; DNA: TGTGCCAGCAGTTTTCTGGTCGCCCGCGGGGAGACCCAGTACTTC
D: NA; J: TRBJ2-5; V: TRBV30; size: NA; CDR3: CAWDRRETQYF; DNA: TGTGCCTGGGACCGGAGAGAGACCCAGTACTTC
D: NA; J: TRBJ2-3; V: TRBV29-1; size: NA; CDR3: CSVLQTASTDTQYF; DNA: TGCAGCGTCCTTCAGACCGCTAGCACAGATACGCAGTATTTT
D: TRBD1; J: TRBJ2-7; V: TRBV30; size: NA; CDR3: CAWGYRGGSYEQYF; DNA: TGTGCCTGGGGGTACAGGGGCGGCTCCTACGAGCAGTACTTC
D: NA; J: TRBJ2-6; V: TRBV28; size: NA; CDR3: CASSRYSGANVLTF; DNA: TGTGCCAGCAGCCGTTACTCTGGGGCCAACGTCCTGACTTTC
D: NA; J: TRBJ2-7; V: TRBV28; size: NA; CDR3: CASSLVQEQYF; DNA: TGTGCCAGCAGTTTAGTACAGGAGCAGTACTTC
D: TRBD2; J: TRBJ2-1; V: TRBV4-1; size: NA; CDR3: CASSPSGGPPSYNEQFF; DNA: TGCGCCAGCAGCCCATCGGGAGGACCACCCTCCTACAATGAGCAGTTCTTC
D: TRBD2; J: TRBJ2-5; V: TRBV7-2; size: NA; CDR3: CASSLGTPSGLQETQYF; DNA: TGTGCCAGCAGCTTAGGGACCCCTAGCGGACTTCAAGAGACCCAGTACTTC
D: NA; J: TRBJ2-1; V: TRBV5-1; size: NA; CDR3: CASSLRITYNEQFF; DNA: TGCGCCAGCAGCTTGAGGATTACGTACAATGAGCAGTTCTTC
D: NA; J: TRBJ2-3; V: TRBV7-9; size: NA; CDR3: CASSLTGNAHTDTQYF; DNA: TGTGCCAGCAGCTTGACCGGGAACGCACACACAGATACGCAGTATTTT
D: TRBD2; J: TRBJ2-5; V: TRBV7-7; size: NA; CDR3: CASSTGLAGGLLKTQYF; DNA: TGTGCTAGCAGCACCGGACTAGCGGGAGGACTTTTGAAGACCCAGTACTTC
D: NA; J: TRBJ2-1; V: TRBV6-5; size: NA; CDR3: CASSISGVGNEQFF; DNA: TGTGCCAGCAGTATCTCGGGGGTAGGGAATGAGCAGTTCTTC
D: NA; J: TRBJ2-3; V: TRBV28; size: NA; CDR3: CASSLRSDTQYF; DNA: TGTGCCAGCAGTTTAAGGTCAGATACGCAGTATTTT
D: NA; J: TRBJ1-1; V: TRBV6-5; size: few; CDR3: CASRLRHNTEAFF; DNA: TGTGCCAGCAGGTTACGGCACAACACTGAAGCTTTCTTT
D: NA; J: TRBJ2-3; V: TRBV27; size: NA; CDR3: CASSVRLIARTDTQYF; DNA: TGTGCCAGCAGTGTGAGGTTAATAGCTCGCACAGATACGCAGTATTTT
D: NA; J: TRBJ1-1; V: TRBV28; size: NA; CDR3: CASTLGGNTEAFF; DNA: TGTGCCAGCACCCTGGGGGGGAACACTGAAGCTTTCTTT
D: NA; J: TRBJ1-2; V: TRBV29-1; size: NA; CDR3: CSVESGFYGYTF; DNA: TGCAGCGTTGAATCAGGTTTCTATGGCTACACCTTC
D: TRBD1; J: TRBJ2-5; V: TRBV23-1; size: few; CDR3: CASSQQTNPRDSQETQYF; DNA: TGCGCCAGCAGTCAACAAACGAATCCCCGGGACAGCCAAGAGACCCAGTACTTC
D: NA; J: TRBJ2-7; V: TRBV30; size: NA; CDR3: CAWSEGWYEQYF; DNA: TGTGCCTGGAGTGAGGGGTGGTACGAGCAGTACTTC
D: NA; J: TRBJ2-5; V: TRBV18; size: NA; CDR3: CASSPGVSRETQYF; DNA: TGTGCCAGCTCACCTGGGGTATCGAGGGAGACCCAGTACTTC
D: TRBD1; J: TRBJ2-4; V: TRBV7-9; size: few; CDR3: CASSTGTGGSIQYF; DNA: TGTGCCAGCAGCACTGGGACAGGGGGATCCATTCAGTACTTC
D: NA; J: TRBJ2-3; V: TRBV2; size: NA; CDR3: CASSEALGYTDTQYF; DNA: TGTGCCAGCAGTGAAGCCCTCGGTTACACAGATACGCAGTATTTT
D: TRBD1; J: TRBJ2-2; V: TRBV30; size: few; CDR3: CAWKGQTNTGELFF; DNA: TGTGCCTGGAAGGGACAGACGAACACCGGGGAGCTGTTTTTT
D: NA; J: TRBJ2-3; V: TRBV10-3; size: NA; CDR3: CAISESVGTQYF; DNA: TGTGCCATCAGTGAGTCCGTGGGTACGCAGTATTTT
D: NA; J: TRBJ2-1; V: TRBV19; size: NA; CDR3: CASSIQGSNDNEQFF; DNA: TGTGCCAGTAGTATACAAGGGAGTAATGACAATGAGCAGTTCTTC
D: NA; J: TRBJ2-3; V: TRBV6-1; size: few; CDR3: CASSEVYADTQYF; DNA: TGTGCCAGCAGTGAAGTCTATGCAGATACGCAGTATTTT
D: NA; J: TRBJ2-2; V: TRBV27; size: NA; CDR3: CASTSSQGVYTGELFF; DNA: TGTGCCAGCACCTCTTCCCAGGGTGTATACACCGGGGAGCTGTTTTTT